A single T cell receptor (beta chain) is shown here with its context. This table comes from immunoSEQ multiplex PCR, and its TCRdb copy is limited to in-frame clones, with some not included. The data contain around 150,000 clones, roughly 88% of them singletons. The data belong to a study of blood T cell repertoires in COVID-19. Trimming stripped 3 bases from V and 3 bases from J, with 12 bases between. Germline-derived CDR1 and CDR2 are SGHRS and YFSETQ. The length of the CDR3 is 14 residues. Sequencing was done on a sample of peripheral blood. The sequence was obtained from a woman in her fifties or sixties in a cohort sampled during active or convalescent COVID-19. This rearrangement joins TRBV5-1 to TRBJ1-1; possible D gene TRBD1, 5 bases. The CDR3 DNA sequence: TGCGCCAGCAGCTGGATAGGGGCGGACACTGAAGCTTTCTTT. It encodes CASSWIGADTEAFF.